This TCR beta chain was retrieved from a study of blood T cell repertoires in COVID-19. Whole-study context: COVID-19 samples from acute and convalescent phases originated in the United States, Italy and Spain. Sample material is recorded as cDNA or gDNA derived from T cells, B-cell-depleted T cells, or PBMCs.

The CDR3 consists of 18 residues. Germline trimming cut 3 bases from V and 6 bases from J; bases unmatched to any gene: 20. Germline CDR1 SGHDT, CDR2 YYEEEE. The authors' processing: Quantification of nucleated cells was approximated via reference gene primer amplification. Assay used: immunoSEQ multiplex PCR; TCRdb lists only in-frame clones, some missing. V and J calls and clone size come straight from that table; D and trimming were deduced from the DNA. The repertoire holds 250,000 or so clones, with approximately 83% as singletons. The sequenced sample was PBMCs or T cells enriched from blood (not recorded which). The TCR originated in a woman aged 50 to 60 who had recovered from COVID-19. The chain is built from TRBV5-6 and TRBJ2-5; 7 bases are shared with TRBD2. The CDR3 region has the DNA TGTGCCAGCAGCTGGACCGCTTACCCCGGGACTATTATGCAGACCCAGTACTTC. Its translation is CASSWTAYPGTIMQTQYF.